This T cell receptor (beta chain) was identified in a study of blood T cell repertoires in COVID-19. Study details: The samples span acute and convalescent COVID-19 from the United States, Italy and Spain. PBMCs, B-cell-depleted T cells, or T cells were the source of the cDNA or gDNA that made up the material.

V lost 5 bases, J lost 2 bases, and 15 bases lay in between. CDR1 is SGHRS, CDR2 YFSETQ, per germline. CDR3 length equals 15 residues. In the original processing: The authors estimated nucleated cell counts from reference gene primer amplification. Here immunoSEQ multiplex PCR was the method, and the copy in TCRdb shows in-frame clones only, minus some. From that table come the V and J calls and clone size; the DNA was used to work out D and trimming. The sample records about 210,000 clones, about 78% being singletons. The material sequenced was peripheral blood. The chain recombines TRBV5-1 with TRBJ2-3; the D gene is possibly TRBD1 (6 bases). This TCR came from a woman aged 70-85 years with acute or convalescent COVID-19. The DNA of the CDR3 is TGCGCCAGCAGAGAGTCAGGGGACACCACAGATACGCAGTATTTT. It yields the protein CASRESGDTTDTQYF.